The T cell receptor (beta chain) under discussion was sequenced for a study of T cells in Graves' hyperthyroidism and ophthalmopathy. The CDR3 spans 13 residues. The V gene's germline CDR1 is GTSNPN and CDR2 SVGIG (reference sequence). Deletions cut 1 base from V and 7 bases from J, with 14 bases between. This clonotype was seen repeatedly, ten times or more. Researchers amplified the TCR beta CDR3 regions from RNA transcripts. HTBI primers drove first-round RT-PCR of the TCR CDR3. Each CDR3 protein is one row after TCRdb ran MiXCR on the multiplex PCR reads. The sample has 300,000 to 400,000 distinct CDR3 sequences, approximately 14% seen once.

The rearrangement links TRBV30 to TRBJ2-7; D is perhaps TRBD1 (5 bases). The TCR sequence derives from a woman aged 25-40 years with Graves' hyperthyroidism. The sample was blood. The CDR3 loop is CAWSASDKSEQYF. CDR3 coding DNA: TGTGCCTGGAGTGCCTCGGACAAGTCGGAGCAGTACTTC.